The entry below describes one T cell receptor (beta chain). The sample belongs to a study of CD8 T cells in Susac syndrome. With V trimmed by 4 bases and J by 0 bases, 4 bases remained unmatched. CDR1 and CDR2 from the germline V gene are SGHRS and YFSETQ. The CDR3 has 16 amino acids. A quantity of about 0.5 to 1 ug RNA underwent reverse transcription using random hexamers. By means of immunoSEQ multiplex PCR, TCR beta CDR3 spanning 54 Vbeta and 13 Jbeta underwent amplification. TCRdb re-derived calls from the immunoSEQ multiplex PCR reads in MiXCR, one entry per CDR3 protein. The sample includes 150,000 to 200,000 distinct CDR3 sequences, roughly 95% seen only once; the top ten take about 0.089%. CD8+ and CD4+ T cells taken from blood had their TCR beta sequenced. Stable or active relapsing-remitting multiple sclerosis, untreated and meeting revised McDonald criteria, defined the controls. FACS was used to enrich TEMRA cells, whereas the CD8+ and CD4+ T cells were obtained by negative isolation.

The sequence was collected from a human donor with multiple sclerosis. Input material: CD4+ T cells from PBMCs. The chain joins TRBV5-1 to TRBJ1-1; TRBD1 aligns across 12 bases. This CDR3 reads CASSRGQGAVNTEAFF. The CDR3 bases are TGCGCCAGCAGCCGGGGACAGGGGGCCGTGAACACTGAAGCTTTCTTT.